These 15 T cell receptor beta chains share one sample of origin, sequenced in a study of long-term antiretroviral therapy in people with HIV. Assay version v3.0 of immunoSEQ was used, and it was run at survey level. Clones were read by immunoSEQ multiplex PCR, and TCRdb kept only the in-frame ones, dropping some. There are 13,000 or so clones in the sample; 75% to 90% occur only once, and less than 15% lies in the top ten. Material: unsorted PBMCs, obtained 3.2 years before starting antiretroviral therapy. These receptors all stem from a man aged 35 to 55 with HIV.

The rearrangement links TRBV9 to TRBJ2-1, with TRBD2 identical over 10 bases. Germline V gene sequence: CDR1 SGDLS, CDR2 YYNGEE. This CDR3 spans 14 amino acids. Losses at the gene ends were 0 bases for V and 15 bases for J; bases not matched to a gene: 9. The CDR3 DNA reads as TGTGCCAGCAGCGTAGCTAGCGGGGGCCCGTTGGTGTTCTTC. Translation gives CASSVASGGPLVFF.

The chain combines TRBV11-3 with TRBJ1-5, with D unresolved. Deletions cut 0 bases from V and 2 bases from J, with 11 bases between. The germline V gene encodes CDR1 SGHNT and CDR2 YENEEA. The CDR3 has 16 residues. The CDR3 spells CASSLDPVGGNQPQHF. The CDR3 DNA reads TGTGCCAGCAGCTTAGATCCCGTTGGGGGCAATCAGCCCCAGCATTTT. Combining the CDR3 with reference TRBV11-3 and TRBJ1-5 gives the whole variable domain EAGVVQSPRYKIIEKKQPVAFWCNPISGHNTLYWYLQNLGQGPELLIRYENEEAVDDSQLPKDRFSAERLKGVDSTLKIQPAELGDSAVYLCASSLDPVGGNQPQHFGDGTRLSIL.

The rearrangement joins TRBV11-2 to TRBJ1-2, with a possible D match to TRBD1 (6 bases). In germline, CDR1 is SGHAT, CDR2 FQNNGV. The V and J ends lost 5 bases and 11 bases respectively, with 15 bases between them. The CDR3 has 12 residues. CDR3 in DNA: TGTGCCAGCAGCCCTAACAGGGATACATACACCTTC. This gives the protein CASSPNRDTYTF.

This sequence joins TRBV10-3 and TRBJ2-2, with no clear D. Trimming removed 4 bases at V and 5 bases at J, with 11 bases between. The germline V gene has CDR1 ENHRY and CDR2 SYGVKD. The CDR3 contains 14 residues. The CDR3 DNA is TGTGCCATCAGTGTGAACGGGCGGACCGGGGAGCTGTTTTTT. Translating gives CAISVNGRTGELFF.

The rearrangement links TRBV4-2 to TRBJ2-4; possible D gene TRBD1, 6 bases. The CDR3 has 17 residues. Germline V lookup: CDR1 LGHNA, CDR2 YNFKEQ. Deletions cut 0 bases from V and 8 bases from J, with 20 bases between. The chain's CDR3 is CASSQDMGHPSVDIQYF. Written as DNA, the CDR3 is TGTGCCAGCAGCCAAGATATGGGACACCCCTCAGTGGACATTCAGTACTTC.

V is TRBV2 and J is TRBJ2-3; D gene uncertain. The germline gives CDR1 SNHLY, CDR2 FYNNEI. The CDR3 is 14 amino acids. The V end lost 6 bases, the J end lost 1 base, and 11 bases lay between the germline ends. The DNA for the CDR3 is TGTGCCAGCAGATGGGCCCCGGGCACAGATACGCAGTATTTT. Encoded protein: CASRWAPGTDTQYF.

The V call is TRBV25-1, the J call TRBJ2-5, with D possibly matching TRBD1 (6 bases). Germline V gene lookup returns CDR1 MGHDK and CDR2 SYGVNS. V shed 0 bases and J shed 0 bases, with 8 bases lying between them. The CDR3 extends over 15 amino acids. DNA for the CDR3: TGTGCCAGCAGTGAATATAAGGGGGACCAAGAGACCCAGTACTTC. It specifies CASSEYKGDQETQYF.

This rearrangement joins TRBV6-1 to TRBJ2-2; weak D call: TRBD1 (6 bases). Germline V gene data show CDR1 as MNHNS and CDR2 as SASEGT. Between the trimmed V and J ends, which lost 5 bases and 5 bases, there was a span of 12 bases. This CDR3 has 14 amino acids. The CDR3 region is CASSLHRETGELFF. CDR3 nucleotides: TGTGCCAGCAGTCTACACAGGGAAACCGGGGAGCTGTTTTTT.

This clone was observed once. The chain is built from TRBV5-6 and TRBJ1-2; 8 bases fit TRBD1. The CDR3 runs 13 residues. Germline CDR1 SGHDT, CDR2 YYEEEE. V trimming: 4 bases; J trimming: 7 bases; junction bases outside the gene matches: 6. CDR3 bases: TGTGCCAGCAGCCTTGGACAGGGTAGTGGCTACACCTTC. This sequence encodes CASSLGQGSGYTF.

The chain joins TRBV5-6 to TRBJ1-2; D is possibly TRBD1 (5 bases). V lost 5 bases, J lost 4 bases, and 15 bases lay in between. The CDR3 is made up of 14 amino acids. Germline V gene lookup returns CDR1 SGHDT and CDR2 YYEEEE. The CDR3 spells CASRLFGAAYGYTF. CDR3 in DNA: TGTGCCAGCAGGCTATTCGGGGCGGCCTATGGCTACACCTTC. Looking up the rest from reference TRBV5-6 and TRBJ1-2 gives the full variable domain: DAGVTQSPTHLIKTRGQQVTLRCSPKSGHDTVSWYQQALGQGPQFIFQYYEEEERQRGNFPDRFSGHQFPNYSSELNVNALLLGDSALYLCASRLFGAAYGYTFGSGTRLTVV.

The chain combines TRBV30 with TRBJ1-2; unclear D gene. The ends were cut back, 4 bases at V and 0 bases at J, with 12 bases in the middle. CDR3 length: 14 residues. The V gene's germline CDR1 is GTSNPN and CDR2 SVGIG (reference sequence). DNA for the CDR3: TGTGCCTGGATTAAGGGCAGTTCTAACTATGGCTACACCTTC. Amino acids: CAWIKGSSNYGYTF.

V gene TRBV10-3 combines with J gene TRBJ1-2, with 9 bases matching TRBD1. Germline CDR1 and CDR2: ENHRY and SYGVKD. The CDR3 is 14 residues long. Losses at the gene ends were 6 bases for V and 7 bases for J; bases not matched to a gene: 9. CDR3 protein: CAISENRGPGGYTF. DNA of the CDR3: TGTGCCATCAGCGAGAACAGGGGGCCGGGTGGCTACACCTTC.

J is TRBJ1-5 and V is TRBV7-3; D unclear. V lost 3 bases and J 4 bases, leaving 10 bases between the germline ends. CDR1 SGHTA and CDR2 FQGTGA come from the germline V gene. CDR3 length: 14 residues. Written as DNA, the CDR3 is TGTGCCAGCAGCTTCTCCGGCCCTAATCAGCCCCAGCATTTT. It specifies CASSFSGPNQPQHF.

This clone came up a few times. V and J are TRBV5-4 and TRBJ2-7; TRBD1 or TRBD2 may be the D gene (5 bases each). In germline, CDR1 is SGHNT, CDR2 YYREEE (reference sequence). V lost 0 bases to trimming and J lost 0 bases, with 10 bases between them. CDR3 length equals 15 residues. The CDR3 DNA follows: TGTGCCAGCAGCTTGGAAGGGGACCGCTCCTACGAGCAGTACTTC. This translates into CASSLEGDRSYEQYF. The whole variable domain, remainder taken from reference TRBV5-4 and TRBJ2-7, is ETGVTQSPTHLIKTRGQQVTLRCSSQSGHNTVSWYQQALGQGPQFIFQYYREEENGRGNFPPRFSGLQFPNYSSELNVNALELDDSALYLCASSLEGDRSYEQYFGPGTRLTVT.

The CDR3 DNA is TGTGCCAGCAGGGCAACAGGGGGCCGGGGCACTGAAGCTTTCTTT. Its protein product is CASRATGGRGTEAFF. This sequence joins TRBV6-4 and TRBJ1-1, with 9 nucleotides matching TRBD1. The CDR3 covers 15 residues. CDR1 and CDR2 (germline): MRHNA, SNTAGT. Trimming cost V 6 bases and J 4 bases; bases outside gene matches: 9.